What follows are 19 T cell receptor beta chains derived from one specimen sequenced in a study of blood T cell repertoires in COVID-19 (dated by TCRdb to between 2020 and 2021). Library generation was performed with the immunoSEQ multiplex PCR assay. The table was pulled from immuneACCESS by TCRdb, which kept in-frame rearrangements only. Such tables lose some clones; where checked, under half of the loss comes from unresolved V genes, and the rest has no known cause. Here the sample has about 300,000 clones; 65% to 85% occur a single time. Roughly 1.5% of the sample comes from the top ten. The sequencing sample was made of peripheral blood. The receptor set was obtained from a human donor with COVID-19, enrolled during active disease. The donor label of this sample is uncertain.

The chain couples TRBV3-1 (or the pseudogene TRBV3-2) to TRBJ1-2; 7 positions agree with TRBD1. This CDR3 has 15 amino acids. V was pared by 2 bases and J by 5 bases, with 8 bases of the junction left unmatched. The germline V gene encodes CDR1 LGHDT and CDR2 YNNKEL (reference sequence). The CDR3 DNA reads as TGTGCCAGCAGCCAATGGCTCCAGACAGGGTATGGCTACACCTTC. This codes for CASSQWLQTGYGYTF.

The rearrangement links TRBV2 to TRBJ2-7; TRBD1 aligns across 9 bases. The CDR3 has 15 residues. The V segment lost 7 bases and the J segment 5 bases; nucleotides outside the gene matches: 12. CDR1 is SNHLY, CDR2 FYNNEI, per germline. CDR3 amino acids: CASKAYTGGMDEQYF. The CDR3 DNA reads TGTGCCAGCAAGGCCTACACAGGGGGCATGGACGAGCAGTACTTC.

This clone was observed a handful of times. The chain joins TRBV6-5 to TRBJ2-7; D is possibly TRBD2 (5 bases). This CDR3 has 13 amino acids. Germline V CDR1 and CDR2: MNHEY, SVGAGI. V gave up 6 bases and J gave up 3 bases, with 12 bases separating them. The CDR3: CASRAGGFYEQYF. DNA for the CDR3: TGTGCCAGCAGAGCAGGCGGGTTCTACGAGCAGTACTTC.

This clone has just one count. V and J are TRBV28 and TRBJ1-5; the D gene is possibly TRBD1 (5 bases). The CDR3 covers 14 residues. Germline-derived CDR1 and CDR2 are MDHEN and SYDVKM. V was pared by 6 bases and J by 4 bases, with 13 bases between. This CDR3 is CASRFSGQNQPQHF. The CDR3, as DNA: TGTGCCAGCAGGTTTTCTGGACAAAATCAGCCCCAGCATTTT. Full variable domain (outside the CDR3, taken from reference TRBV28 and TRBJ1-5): DVKVTQSSRYLVKRTGEKVFLECVQDMDHENMFWYRQDPGLGLRLIYFSYDVKMKEKGDIPEGYSVSREKKERFSLILESASTNQTSMYLCASRFSGQNQPQHFGDGTRLSIL.

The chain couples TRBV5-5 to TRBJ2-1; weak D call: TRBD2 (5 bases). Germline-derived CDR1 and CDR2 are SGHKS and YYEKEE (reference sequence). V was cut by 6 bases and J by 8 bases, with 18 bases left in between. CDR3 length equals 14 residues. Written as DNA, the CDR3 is TGTGCCAGCACCGCCGAATGGGGAGTCCATGAGCAGTTCTTC. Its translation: CASTAEWGVHEQFF.

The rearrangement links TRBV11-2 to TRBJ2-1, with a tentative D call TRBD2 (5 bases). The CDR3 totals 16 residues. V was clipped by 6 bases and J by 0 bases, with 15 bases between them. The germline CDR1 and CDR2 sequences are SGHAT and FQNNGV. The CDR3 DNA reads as TGTGCCAGCAGTCCCACTGAGCGGTCCTCCTACAATGAGCAGTTCTTC. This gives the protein CASSPTERSSYNEQFF.

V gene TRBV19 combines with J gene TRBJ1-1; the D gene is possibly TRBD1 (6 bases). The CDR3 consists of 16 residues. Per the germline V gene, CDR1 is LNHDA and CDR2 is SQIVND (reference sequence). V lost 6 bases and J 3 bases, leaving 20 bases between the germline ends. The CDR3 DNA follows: TGTGCCAGTAGGAACAGGGTGAGAGGGAGTGACACTGAAGCTTTCTTT. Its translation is CASRNRVRGSDTEAFF.

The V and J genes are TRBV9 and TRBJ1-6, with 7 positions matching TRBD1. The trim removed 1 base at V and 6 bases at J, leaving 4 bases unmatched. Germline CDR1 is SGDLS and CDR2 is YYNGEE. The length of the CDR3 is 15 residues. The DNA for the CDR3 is TGTGCCAGCAGCGTAACCGGGACAGCTAATTCACCCCTCCACTTT. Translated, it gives CASSVTGTANSPLHF.

The CDR3 sequence: CASSQGVAGQGMETQYF. The CDR3 region has the DNA TGCGCCAGCAGCCAAGGAGTGGCTGGGCAGGGGATGGAGACCCAGTACTTC. V gene TRBV4-3 combines with J gene TRBJ2-5; D may be TRBD1 (6 bases). CDR1 is LGHNA and CDR2 is YSLEER in the germline V gene. Deletions cut 1 base from V and 5 bases from J, with 20 bases between. The CDR3 has 17 amino acids.

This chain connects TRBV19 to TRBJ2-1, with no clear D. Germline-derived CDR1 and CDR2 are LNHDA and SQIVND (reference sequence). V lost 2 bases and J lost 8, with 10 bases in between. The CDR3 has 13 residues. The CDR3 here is CASSIRLRDEQFF. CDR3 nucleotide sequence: TGTGCCAGTAGTATAAGACTGCGCGATGAGCAGTTCTTC. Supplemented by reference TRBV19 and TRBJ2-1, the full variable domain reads DGGITQSPKYLFRKEGQNVTLSCEQNLNHDAMYWYRQDPGQGLRLIYYSQIVNDFQKGDIAEGYSVSREKKESFPLTVTSAQKNPTAFYLCASSIRLRDEQFFGPGTRLTVL.

CDR3 loop: CASSEGQFYSTEAFF. DNA for the CDR3: TGTGCCAGCAGCGAGGGACAGTTTTATAGCACTGAAGCTTTCTTT. This chain uses TRBV9 with TRBJ1-1; 7 bases are a match to TRBD1. Losses at the gene ends were 3 bases for V and 4 bases for J; bases not matched to a gene: 9. The CDR3 loop spans 15 amino acids. Germline CDR1 reads SGDLS; CDR2 reads YYNGEE.

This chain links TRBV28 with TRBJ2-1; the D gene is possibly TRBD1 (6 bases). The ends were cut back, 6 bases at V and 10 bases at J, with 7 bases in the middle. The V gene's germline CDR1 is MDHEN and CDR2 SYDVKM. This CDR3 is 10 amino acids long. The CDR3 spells CASRDREQFF. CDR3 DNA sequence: TGTGCCAGCAGAGACAGGGAGCAGTTCTTC.

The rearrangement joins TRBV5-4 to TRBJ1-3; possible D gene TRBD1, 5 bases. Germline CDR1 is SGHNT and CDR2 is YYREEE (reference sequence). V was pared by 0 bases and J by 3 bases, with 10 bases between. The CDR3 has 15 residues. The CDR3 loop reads CASSLDGRVGNTIYF. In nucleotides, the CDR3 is TGTGCCAGCAGCTTGGATGGCAGGGTTGGAAACACCATATATTTT.

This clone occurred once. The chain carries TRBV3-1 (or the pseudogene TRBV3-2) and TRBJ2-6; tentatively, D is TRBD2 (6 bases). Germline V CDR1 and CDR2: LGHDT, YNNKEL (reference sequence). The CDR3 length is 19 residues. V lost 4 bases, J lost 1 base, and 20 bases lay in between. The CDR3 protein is CASSPHGGVAVSGANVLTF. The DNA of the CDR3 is TGTGCCAGCAGCCCCCATGGAGGGGTAGCGGTGTCTGGGGCCAACGTCCTGACTTTC.

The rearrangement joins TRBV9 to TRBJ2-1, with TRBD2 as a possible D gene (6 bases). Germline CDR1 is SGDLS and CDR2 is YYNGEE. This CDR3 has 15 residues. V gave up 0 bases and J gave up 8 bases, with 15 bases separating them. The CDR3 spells CASSVASTRRDEQFF. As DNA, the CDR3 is TGTGCCAGCAGCGTAGCCTCAACACGGAGGGATGAGCAGTTCTTC.

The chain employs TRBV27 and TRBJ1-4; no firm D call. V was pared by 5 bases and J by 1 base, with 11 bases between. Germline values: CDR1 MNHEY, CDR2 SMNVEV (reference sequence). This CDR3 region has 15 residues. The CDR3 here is CASSPRTGTNEKLFF. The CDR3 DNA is TGTGCCAGCAGTCCTCGCACGGGAACTAATGAAAAACTGTTTTTT.

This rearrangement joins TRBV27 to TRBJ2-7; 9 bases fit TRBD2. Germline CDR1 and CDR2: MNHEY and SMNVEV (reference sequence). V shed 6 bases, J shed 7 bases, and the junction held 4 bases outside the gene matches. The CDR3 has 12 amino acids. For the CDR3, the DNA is TGTGCCAGCAGGTCCGGACTAGCGGAGCAGTACTTC. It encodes CASRSGLAEQYF.

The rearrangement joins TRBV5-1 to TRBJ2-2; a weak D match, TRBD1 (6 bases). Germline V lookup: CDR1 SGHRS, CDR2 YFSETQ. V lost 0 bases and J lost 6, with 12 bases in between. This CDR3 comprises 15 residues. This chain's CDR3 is CASSLEGVWAGELFF. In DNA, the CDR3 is TGCGCCAGCAGCTTGGAGGGGGTTTGGGCCGGGGAGCTGTTTTTT.

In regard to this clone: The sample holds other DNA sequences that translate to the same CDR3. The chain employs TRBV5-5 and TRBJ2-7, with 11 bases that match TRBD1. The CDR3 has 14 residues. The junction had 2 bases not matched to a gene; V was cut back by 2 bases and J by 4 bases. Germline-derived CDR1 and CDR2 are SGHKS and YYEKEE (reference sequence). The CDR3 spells CASSFRDRGYEQYF. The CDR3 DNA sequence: TGTGCCAGCAGCTTCCGGGACAGGGGGTACGAGCAGTACTTC.